This T cell receptor beta chain was captured in a study of radiotherapy plus CTLA-4 blockade in lung cancer. Study context: About a sixth of enrolled patients responded objectively, and approximately 34% had disease control.

Note on this clone: What it recognizes is unknown.

Study observations and caveats: Expansion in blood of tumor-derived TCR clones was seen after radiotherapy plus ipilimumab. Together with interferon-beta, which increased in serum after radiation, early dynamic changes in blood T cell clones were reportedly the best predictors of response.

Unmatched junction bases numbered 6, after V lost 3 bases and J lost 9 bases. Germline CDR1 is SGHRS and CDR2 is YFSETQ. The CDR3 has 15 amino acids. Participants had chemo-refractory metastatic non-small-cell lung cancer and were treated with focal radiation plus ipilimumab CTLA-4 blockade. Sequenced by immunoSEQ multiplex PCR; TCRdb stores in-frame clones only, minus some. Among some 35,000 clones listed, more than 80% were seen once. The genes are TRBV5-1 and TRBJ1-6, with 10 nucleotides matching TRBD1. The sample was peripheral blood, taken from a patient treated with radiotherapy plus ipilimumab. The TCR comes from a human donor with non-small cell lung cancer who had stable disease on radiotherapy plus ipilimumab. The CDR3 region is CASSSGQGVGSPLHF. CDR3 bases: TGCGCCAGCAGCTCAGGACAGGGGGTTGGTTCACCCCTCCACTTT.